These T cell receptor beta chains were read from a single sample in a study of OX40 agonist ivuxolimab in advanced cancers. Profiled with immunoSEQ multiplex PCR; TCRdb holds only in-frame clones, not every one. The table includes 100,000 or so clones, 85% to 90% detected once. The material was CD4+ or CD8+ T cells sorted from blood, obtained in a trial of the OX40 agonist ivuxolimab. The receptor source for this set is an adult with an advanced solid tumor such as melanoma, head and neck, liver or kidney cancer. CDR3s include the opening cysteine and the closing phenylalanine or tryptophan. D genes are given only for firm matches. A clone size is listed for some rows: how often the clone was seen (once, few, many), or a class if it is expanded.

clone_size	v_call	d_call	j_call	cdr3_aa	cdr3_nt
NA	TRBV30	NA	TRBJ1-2	CAWSLRSLGYGYTF	TGTGCCTGGAGTCTCCGGTCCTTAGGCTATGGCTACACCTTC
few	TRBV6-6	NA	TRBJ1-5	CASSFSDVQPQHF	TGTGCCAGCAGTTTCTCGGACGTTCAGCCCCAGCATTTT
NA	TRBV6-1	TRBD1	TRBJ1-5	CASSGQGWPQHF	TGTGCCAGCAGTGGACAGGGTTGGCCCCAGCATTTT
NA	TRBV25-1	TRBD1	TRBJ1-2	CASSEPSGRGGPNYGYTF	TGTGCCAGCAGTGAACCCTCCGGCAGGGGGGGACCTAACTATGGCTACACCTTC
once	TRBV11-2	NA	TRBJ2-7	CASSHPFRGYEQYF	TGCGCCAGCAGCCATCCGTTCCGGGGCTACGAGCAGTACTTC
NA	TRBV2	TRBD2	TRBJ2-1	CASTRGVAGGGEQFF	TGTGCCAGCACCCGAGGAGTAGCGGGGGGGGGTGAGCAGTTCTTC
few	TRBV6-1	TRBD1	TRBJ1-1	CASSVTGATEAFF	TGTGCCAGCAGTGTCACAGGGGCCACTGAAGCTTTCTTT
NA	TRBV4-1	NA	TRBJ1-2	CASSQDWGGTTTNYGYTF	TGCGCCAGCAGCCAAGATTGGGGGGGAACGACGACTAACTATGGCTACACCTTC
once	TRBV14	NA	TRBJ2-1	CASSRRGNEQFF	TGTGCCAGCAGCCGGAGGGGCAATGAGCAGTTCTTC
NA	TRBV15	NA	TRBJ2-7	CATSSPPLSEQYF	TGTGCCACCAGCAGCCCCCCCTTGTCGGAGCAGTACTTC
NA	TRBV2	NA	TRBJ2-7	CASSVGRLNYEQYF	TGTGCCAGCAGTGTAGGCAGGTTAAACTACGAGCAGTACTTC
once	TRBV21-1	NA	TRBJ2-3	CASSKRDSHTQYF	TGTGCCAGCAGCAAAAGGGACAGCCATACGCAGTATTTT
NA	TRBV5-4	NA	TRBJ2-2	CASSRDEGLFGELFF	TGTGCCAGCAGCCGGGACGAAGGGCTGTTCGGGGAGCTGTTTTTT
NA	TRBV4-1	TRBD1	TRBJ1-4	CASSRQGASYEKLFF	TGCGCCAGCAGCCGGCAGGGGGCTTCCTATGAAAAACTGTTTTTT
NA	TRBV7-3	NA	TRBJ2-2	CASRATGRVAGELFF	TGTGCCAGCAGGGCCACAGGGCGAGTGGCCGGGGAGCTGTTTTTT
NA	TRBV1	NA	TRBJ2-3	CTRTGTSGRDTQYF	TGCACCCGGACCGGGACTAGCGGGAGAGATACGCAGTATTTT
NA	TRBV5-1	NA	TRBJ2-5	CASAAGSRSVEQYF	TGCGCCAGCGCAGCCGGGAGCCGCTCTGTAGAGCAGTACTTC
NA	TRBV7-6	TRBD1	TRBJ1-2	CASSPQQGPTSGYTF	TGTGCCAGCAGCCCGCAACAGGGGCCCACCAGTGGCTACACCTTC
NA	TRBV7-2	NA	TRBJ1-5	CASSASTGGRNQPQHF	TGTGCCAGCAGCGCCTCGACTGGGGGCCGAAATCAGCCCCAGCATTTT
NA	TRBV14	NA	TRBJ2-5	CASSPLRGGAVETQYF	TGTGCCAGCAGCCCTCTTAGAGGGGGGGCCGTAGAGACCCAGTACTTC
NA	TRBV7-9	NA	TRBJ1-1	CASSFRGSAEAFF	TGTGCCAGCAGCTTCAGGGGCTCCGCTGAAGCTTTCTTT
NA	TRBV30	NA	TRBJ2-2	CAWTEDTGELFF	TGTGCCTGGACTGAAGATACCGGGGAGCTGTTTTTT
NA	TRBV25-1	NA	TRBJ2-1	CASSTRLEQFF	TGTGCCAGCAGTACCCGACTAGAGCAGTTCTTC
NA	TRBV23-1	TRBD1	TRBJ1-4	CASSLRDSATNEKLFF	TGCGCCAGCAGTCTACGGGACAGTGCAACTAATGAAAAACTGTTTTTT
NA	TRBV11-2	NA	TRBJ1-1	CASSFWGGNTEAFF	TGTGCCAGCAGCTTTTGGGGGGGGAACACTGAAGCTTTCTTT
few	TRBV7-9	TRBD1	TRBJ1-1	CASSSRGPDEAFF	TGTGCCAGCAGTAGCAGGGGGCCGGATGAAGCTTTCTTT
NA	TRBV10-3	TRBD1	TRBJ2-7	CATTDRGQGYEQYF	TGTGCCACGACCGACAGGGGGCAAGGGTACGAGCAGTACTTC